Shown below are 18 T cell receptor beta chains from a single sample sequenced in a study of breast tumors, draining lymph nodes, adjacent tissues (dated by TCRdb to the mid-2010s). Libraries were built with multiplex PCR. Sequencing was carried out with an Illumina HiSeq 2000. Clones were called with MiXCR by TCRdb after fastp trimmed the public reads at Q25, and only in-frame beta chains were retained. All rows with the same CDR3 protein become a single entry with the most common DNA and genes. For this sample the table gives 60,000 to 75,000 distinct CDR3 sequences, of which around three fifths were detected only once. The ten biggest clones cover about 19% of the sample. Sequenced: breast tumor tissue. Every receptor here comes from a female donor with breast cancer. Some clones in this sample may be carry-over from other donors' samples.

The chain uses TRBV19 and TRBJ1-3; 7 bases are a match to TRBD1. This CDR3 comprises 14 residues. Germline values: CDR1 LNHDA, CDR2 SQIVND (reference sequence). Trimming took 4 bases from V and 2 from J; bases not matched to a gene: 2. CDR3 residues: CASSTGQPGNTIYF. As DNA, the CDR3 is TGTGCCAGTAGTACGGGACAGCCTGGAAACACCATATATTTT. Combining the CDR3 with reference TRBV19 and TRBJ1-3 gives the whole variable domain DGGITQSPKYLFRKEGQNVTLSCEQNLNHDAMYWYRQDPGQGLRLIYYSQIVNDFQKGDIAEGYSVSREKKESFPLTVTSAQKNPTAFYLCASSTGQPGNTIYFGEGSWLTVV.

This clonotype was detected many times. This chain joins TRBV5-1 and TRBJ2-5; 8 nucleotides align to TRBD1. The ends lost 1 base at V and 8 bases at J; junction bases unmatched: 7. The length of the CDR3 is 14 residues. Germline V gene lookup returns CDR1 SGHRS and CDR2 YFSETQ. The CDR3 is CASSLFSGGDTQYF. CDR3 DNA sequence: TGCGCCAGCAGCTTGTTTTCAGGGGGCGACACCCAGTACTTC. Full variable domain (missing parts from reference TRBV5-1 and TRBJ2-5): KAGVTQTPRYLIKTRGQQVTLSCSPISGHRSVSWYQQTPGQGLQFLFEYFSETQRNKGNFPGRFSGRQFSNSRSEMNVSTLELGDSALYLCASSLFSGGDTQYFGPGTRLLVL.

This clonotype occurred many times. The V and J genes are TRBV5-8 and TRBJ2-7; D remains unclear. The CDR3 is 14 amino acids. Trimming took off 0 bases at V and 2 bases at J, with 9 bases between the two ends. Germline V gene sequence: CDR1 SGHTS, CDR2 YDEGEE. The CDR3 region is CASSLGMLPYEQYF. The CDR3 DNA reads TGTGCCAGCAGCTTGGGAATGCTACCCTACGAGCAGTACTTC.

The rearrangement uses TRBV9 and TRBJ2-1; 7 nucleotides agree with TRBD1. The CDR3 consists of 15 residues. CDR1 and CDR2 (germline): SGDLS, YYNGEE. The V and J ends lost 0 bases and 1 base, in that order; junction bases with no gene match: 1. The CDR3 region has the DNA TGTGCCAGCAGCGTAGAGGGGGCTTCCTACAATGAGCAGTTCTTC. It yields the protein CASSVEGASYNEQFF.

The chain joins TRBV20-1 to TRBJ2-7, with D perhaps TRBD1 (5 bases). Germline-derived CDR1 and CDR2 are DFQATT and SNEGSKA (reference sequence). V lost 1 base, J lost 7 bases, and 17 bases lay in between. This CDR3 comprises 14 residues. For the CDR3, the DNA is TGCAGTGCTAGAGTCACAGGTCGTGGAAGGGAGCAGTACTTC. It encodes CSARVTGRGREQYF.

A note on this clonotype: Germline is not matched at one junction end, which may reflect a read error. This chain uses TRBV19 with TRBJ2-3; possible D gene TRBD1, 5 bases. Germline assignment: CDR1 LNHDA and CDR2 SQIVND (reference sequence). The length of the CDR3 is 15 residues. CDR3: CASSDGAVPTNTQYF. In DNA, the CDR3 is TGTGCCAGTAGTGATGGGGCCGTCCCCACAAATACGCAGTATTTT.

The sample holds many counts of this clonotype. This rearrangement joins TRBV5-6 to TRBJ2-1, with a possible D match to TRBD2 (6 bases). Germline CDR1 reads SGHDT; CDR2 reads YYEEEE. V was clipped by 2 bases and J by 7 bases, with 16 bases between them. The length of the CDR3 is 15 residues. Here the CDR3 DNA reads TGTGCCAGCAGCTTTAGGTCTAGCGCAGGGAATGAGCAGTTCTTC. Protein sequence: CASSFRSSAGNEQFF.

As to this clonotype: This CDR3 is missing its conserved last phenylalanine or tryptophan, likely due to a read error. V is TRBV6-4 and J is TRBJ2-1; 8 bases are shared with TRBD2. This CDR3 is built from 15 residues. Germline lookup yields CDR1 MRHNA and CDR2 SNTAGT. CDR3 nucleotides: TGTGACAGCCAACTATCGGGAGGGCCGGGGAATGAGCAGTTCCTC. This encodes CDSQLSGGPGNEQFL.

The chain has TRBV6-6 and TRBJ1-2; D might be TRBD1 (5 bases). Trimming left V 0 bases short and J 7 bases short, with 18 bases between. In germline, CDR1 is MNHNY, CDR2 SVGAGI (reference sequence). CDR3 size: 16 residues. CDR3 sequence: CASSYSITRDVIGYTF. The CDR3 coding sequence is TGTGCCAGCAGTTACTCGATTACCAGGGACGTTATTGGCTACACCTTC.

As concerns this clonotype: Relative to the germline gene, one junction end is altered; a read error may explain this. The genes are TRBV9 and TRBJ1-5; a weak D match, TRBD1 (5 bases). The CDR3 runs 17 residues. Germline V gene lookup returns CDR1 SGDLS and CDR2 YYNGEE. The CDR3 bases are TGTGCCAGCAGCGTCCAGGCGGGGGGGTTCTACAATGAGCCCCAGCATTTT. Amino acid sequence: CASSVQAGGFYNEPQHF.

In its sample, this clonotype was seen once. V is TRBV2 and J is TRBJ1-5; 8 bases are shared with TRBD1. The germline V gene has CDR1 SNHLY and CDR2 FYNNEI. The CDR3 is 15 amino acids. V was pared by 5 bases and J by 6 bases, with 9 bases of the junction left unmatched. CDR3 DNA sequence: TGTGCCAGCAGTACCCAGGGGGCGAAGGGTCAGCCCCAGCATTTT. This codes for CASSTQGAKGQPQHF. The whole variable domain, remainder taken from reference TRBV2 and TRBJ1-5, is EPEVTQTPSHQVTQMGQEVILRCVPISNHLYFYWYRQILGQKVEFLVSFYNNEISEKSEIFDDQFSVERPDGSNFTLKIRSTKLEDSAMYFCASSTQGAKGQPQHFGDGTRLSIL.

V is TRBV2 and J is TRBJ1-6, with 7 nucleotides matching TRBD1. Trimming cost V 6 bases and J 19 bases; bases outside gene matches: 12. The CDR3 has 12 amino acids. CDR1 SNHLY and CDR2 FYNNEI come from the germline V gene. CDR3 amino acids: CASRSMRGQYHF. For the CDR3, the DNA is TGTGCCAGCAGGAGTATGAGGGGACAGTATCACTTT.

This clonotype was observed a single time. J is TRBJ2-5 and V is TRBV7-9; D is unresolved. The V end was cut by 5 bases, the J end by 3 bases, with 13 bases between. The CDR3 sequence is 14 residues long. Germline CDR1 and CDR2: SEHNR and FQNEAQ (reference sequence). The CDR3 spells CASSHPFGEETQYF. Here the CDR3 DNA reads TGTGCCAGCAGCCATCCGTTTGGGGAAGAGACCCAGTACTTC. Using reference TRBV7-9 and TRBJ2-5 for the parts outside the CDR3, the full variable domain is DTGVSQNPRHKITKRGQNVTFRCDPISEHNRLYWYRQTLGQGPEFLTYFQNEAQLEKSRLLSDRFSAERPKGSFSTLEIQRTEQGDSAMYLCASSHPFGEETQYFGPGTRLLVL.

This clonotype was counted only a few times. A read error may account for a junction end that differs from germline. The chain recombines TRBV20-1 with TRBJ2-3; perhaps TRBD2 as D (7 bases). Germline lookup yields CDR1 DFQATT and CDR2 SNEGSKA (reference sequence). CDR3 length equals 13 residues. CDR3 residues: CGAGLTGGGPWYF. The CDR3 DNA follows: TGCGGTGCTGGCCTGACTGGCGGGGGCCCTTGGTATTTT.

This clonotype was picked up many times. The J gene is TRBJ2-1, the V gene TRBV7-3, with 8 bases identical to TRBD2. J gave up 3 bases and V 2 bases, and 6 bases lay outside the gene matches. CDR3 size: 16 residues. In germline, CDR1 is SGHTA, CDR2 FQGTGA. The CDR3 DNA sequence: TGTGCCAGCAGCTTAGGGCGGAGCGGGGGCTACAATGAGCAGTTCTTC. It codes for CASSLGRSGGYNEQFF. The whole variable domain, remainder taken from reference TRBV7-3 and TRBJ2-1, is GAGVSQTPSNKVTEKGKYVELRCDPISGHTALYWYRQSLGQGPEFLIYFQGTGAADDSGLPNDRFFAVRPEGSVSTLKIQRTERGDSAVYLCASSLGRSGGYNEQFFGPGTRLTVL.

The chain joins TRBV7-2 to TRBJ2-5; TRBD1 might be the D (6 bases). CDR1 and CDR2 (germline): SGHTA, FQGNSA. The CDR3 sequence is 17 residues long. Trimming left V 5 bases short and J 2 bases short, with 21 bases between. The CDR3 reads CASSGYRVAVRQETQYF. CDR3 bases: TGTGCCAGCAGCGGGTACAGGGTTGCCGTGCGACAAGAGACCCAGTACTTC.

For this clonotype: Since a much larger clone is just one base distant, this may be a read error. The rearrangement joins TRBV6-1 to TRBJ2-1, with D tentatively TRBD2 (5 bases). There are 16 residues in the CDR3. The ends were cut back, 5 bases at V and 0 bases at J, with 14 bases in the middle. The V gene's germline CDR1 is MNHNS and CDR2 SASEGT. The CDR3 region has the DNA TGTGCCAGCAGTCAAGTAGTGGGGAGCTCCTACAATGAGCAGTTCTTC. Amino acid sequence: CASSQVVGSSYNEQFF.

CDR3 nucleotides: TGTGCCAGCAGTGAATCGTCGGGACTAGCTACCACCGGGGAGCTGTTTTTT. This translates into CASSESSGLATTGELFF. This chain connects TRBV25-1 to TRBJ2-2; 9 positions match TRBD2. Trimming at V came to 1 base and at J to 4 bases, leaving 7 bases not matched to a gene. The CDR3 consists of 17 residues. CDR1 is MGHDK, CDR2 SYGVNS, per germline.